A selection of T cell receptor beta chains follows, all from one sample in a study of blood T cell repertoires in COVID-19. The assay was immunoSEQ multiplex PCR, and TCRdb's table has in-frame clones only and misses some. The repertoire has approximately 250,000 clones, about 85% of them found once; the top ten carry about 4%. The sample was peripheral blood. These TCRs come from a man in his late teens or twenties with active or convalescent COVID-19. Both conserved end residues are part of each CDR3. Each record gives: D gene, clone size, J gene, V gene, CDR3 protein, CDR3 DNA. D genes are given only for firm matches. Not all rows give a size; the values are once, few, many and, for expanded clones, a class.

NA,NA,TRBJ2-3,TRBV5-5,CASSFDPGDGDTQYF,TGTGCCAGCAGCTTTGATCCAGGGGACGGAGATACGCAGTATTTT
NA,NA,TRBJ1-5,TRBV6-2/TRBV6-3,CASSLDRPNNQPQHF,TGTGCCAGCAGTCTAGACAGACCAAACAATCAGCCCCAGCATTTT
NA,NA,TRBJ2-1,TRBV10-2,CASIPTGGHEQFF,TGCGCCAGCATTCCAACCGGGGGGCATGAGCAGTTCTTC
NA,NA,TRBJ1-2,TRBV11-2,CASCPAGYGYGYTF,TGTGCCAGCTGTCCCGCGGGGTATGGCTATGGCTACACCTTC
NA,NA,TRBJ1-2,TRBV18,CASSPAGEGLGGYTF,TGTGCCAGCTCCCCAGCCGGGGAGGGGCTCGGTGGCTACACCTTC
NA,NA,TRBJ1-2,TRBV30,CAWSVLYGYTF,TGTGCCTGGAGTGTACTGTATGGCTACACCTTC
TRBD2,NA,TRBJ2-5,TRBV29-1,CSVESGGRETQYF,TGCAGCGTTGAATCGGGGGGTCGGGAGACCCAGTACTTC
NA,NA,TRBJ2-3,TRBV7-9,CASSLIGIGRGTDTQYF,TGTGCCAGCAGCTTAATTGGTATTGGGCGGGGCACAGATACGCAGTATTTT
TRBD1,NA,TRBJ2-7,TRBV15,CATSRGGQGTYEQYF,TGTGCCACCAGCAGAGGGGGACAGGGGACCTACGAGCAGTACTTC
NA,once,TRBJ2-7,TRBV4-3,CASSRERGYEQYF,TGCGCCAGCAGCCGAGAGCGCGGCTACGAGCAGTACTTC
NA,NA,TRBJ2-7,TRBV7-9,CASSLEGRYEQYF,TGTGCCAGCAGCTTGGAGGGGAGGTACGAGCAGTACTTC
TRBD1,NA,TRBJ1-2,TRBV24-1,CATSDEGQGRTF,TGTGCCACCAGTGACGAAGGACAGGGTCGCACCTTC
NA,NA,TRBJ2-5,TRBV7-9,CASSFGQGSQETQYF,TGTGCCAGCAGCTTTGGGCAGGGAAGTCAAGAGACCCAGTACTTC
NA,NA,TRBJ1-2,TRBV28,CASTRTDSGYTF,TGTGCCAGCACCAGGACAGACAGCGGCTACACCTTC
NA,NA,TRBJ1-5,TRBV15,CATSREGGGNQPQHF,TGTGCCACCAGCAGAGAAGGGGGAGGCAATCAGCCCCAGCATTTT
NA,NA,TRBJ2-7,TRBV7-2,CASSLGPGSYEQYF,TGTGCCAGCAGCTTAGGGCCGGGCTCCTACGAGCAGTACTTC
NA,NA,TRBJ2-1,TRBV5-8,CASSLDSSSYNEQFF,TGTGCCAGCAGCTTGGACTCGAGCTCCTACAATGAGCAGTTCTTC